This T cell receptor (beta chain) was profiled in a study of T cell responses to AZD1222 COVID-19 vaccine. General study points: Spike was spanned by vaccine-associated CD4 TCRs, which were dominant at 160-218 and 743-854. Reports say nearly half of spike-specific TCRs go after unmutated variant regions.

V lost 6 bases, J lost 3 bases, and 12 bases stayed unmatched. CDR3 size: 16 residues. Germline CDR1 is MGHRA and CDR2 is YSYEKL. Details on this clone: Its antigen remains unknown.

Repertoires were generated with immunoSEQ multiplex PCR, while TCRdb's copy carries only in-frame clones and drops some. The sample has around 110,000 clones, 85% to 95% seen once. The sequence derives from an adult who received the AZD1222 COVID-19 vaccine. The sample was peripheral blood, taken 28 days after the second AZD1222 dose. J is TRBJ2-3 and V is TRBV4-1; 7 bases align to TRBD1. Here the CDR3 reads CASSSTSLTGTDTQYF. Written as DNA, the CDR3 is TGCGCCAGCAGTAGCACATCACTGACAGGGACAGATACGCAGTATTTT.